The text below deals with one T cell receptor (beta chain). Seattle researchers signed up patients amid active infection and tracked them longitudinally. Assay used: immunoSEQ multiplex PCR; TCRdb lists only in-frame clones, some missing. The top ten clones hold 1.5% to 1.8% of a sample with roughly 410,000 clones, approximately 90% of them seen once. Germline CDR1 and CDR2: ENHRY and SYGVKD. With 7 bases removed from V and 4 bases from J, the gap between germline ends came to 13 bases. This CDR3 is 13 amino acids long. The sample belongs to a study of blood T cell repertoires in COVID-19. Study as a whole: Sites across the United States, Italy and Spain contributed samples from acute and convalescent COVID-19.

This clonotype was sampled from a woman in her 40s with COVID-19, enrolled during active disease. Material for sequencing was peripheral blood. V usage is TRBV10-3 and J usage is TRBJ2-5; D possibly corresponds to TRBD2 (7 bases). CDR3 protein: CAIMGGGRETQYF. DNA for the CDR3: TGTGCCATCATGGGAGGGGGAAGAGAGACCCAGTACTTC.